This TCR beta chain was sequenced during a study of spatial heterogeneity in lung cancer. Points from the study as a whole: Tumor mutation count correlated with how many alpha and beta TCRs expanded intratumorally.

TCRdb re-called the 5' RACE reads through MiXCR, storing one row per CDR3 protein. Of about 17,000 distinct CDR3 sequences in the sample, around 6.2% were seen once. This clonotype was seen once. The target antigen is unknown. This beta chain turned up in a library designed for alpha chains; as an off-target read, its abundance says little. The sample's time point: sample taken at primary tumor resection. The CDR3 spans 15 residues. V lost 0 bases to trimming and J lost 0 bases, with 12 bases between them. CDR1 is SQVTM and CDR2 is ANQGSEA in the germline V gene. The sequence was obtained from a male donor with early-stage non-small cell lung cancer. Source: lung tumor tissue, taken at surgery. This rearrangement joins TRBV29-1 to TRBJ2-7, with TRBD2 as a possible D gene (6 bases). CDR3 loop: CSVEDAGSSSYEQYF. The CDR3, as DNA: TGCAGCGTTGAAGATGCGGGGAGTAGCTCCTACGAGCAGTACTTC.